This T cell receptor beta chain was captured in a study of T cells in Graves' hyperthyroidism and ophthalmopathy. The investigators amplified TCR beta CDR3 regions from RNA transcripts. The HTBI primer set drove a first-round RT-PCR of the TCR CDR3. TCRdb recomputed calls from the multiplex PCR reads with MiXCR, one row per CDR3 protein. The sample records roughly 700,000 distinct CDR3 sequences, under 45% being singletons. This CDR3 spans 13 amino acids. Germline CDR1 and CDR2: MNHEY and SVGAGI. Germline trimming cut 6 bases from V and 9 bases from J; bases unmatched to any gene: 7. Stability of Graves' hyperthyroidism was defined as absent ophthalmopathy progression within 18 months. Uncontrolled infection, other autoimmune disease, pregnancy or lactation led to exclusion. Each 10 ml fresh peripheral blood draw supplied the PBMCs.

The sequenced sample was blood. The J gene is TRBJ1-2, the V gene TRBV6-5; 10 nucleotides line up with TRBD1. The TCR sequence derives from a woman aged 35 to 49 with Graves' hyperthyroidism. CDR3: CASSRDRGGSYTF. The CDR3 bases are TGTGCCAGCAGCCGGGACAGGGGTGGAAGCTACACCTTC.